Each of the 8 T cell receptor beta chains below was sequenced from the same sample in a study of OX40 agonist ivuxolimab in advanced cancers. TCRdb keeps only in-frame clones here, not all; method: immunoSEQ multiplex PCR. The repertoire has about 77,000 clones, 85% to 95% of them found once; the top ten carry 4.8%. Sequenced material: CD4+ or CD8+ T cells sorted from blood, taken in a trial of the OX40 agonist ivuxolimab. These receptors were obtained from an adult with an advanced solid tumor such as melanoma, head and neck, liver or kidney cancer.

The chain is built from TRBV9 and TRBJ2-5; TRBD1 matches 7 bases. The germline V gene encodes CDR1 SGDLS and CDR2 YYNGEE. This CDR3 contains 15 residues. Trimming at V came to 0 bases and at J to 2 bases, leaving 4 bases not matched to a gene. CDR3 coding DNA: TGTGCCAGCAGCGTAGCCCCGACAGGGCAAGAGACCCAGTACTTC. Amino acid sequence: CASSVAPTGQETQYF.

In DNA, the CDR3 is TGTGCCTGGACCCTTAGTCCCGGGGAGCTGTTTTTT. Translation gives CAWTLSPGELFF. The gene calls are TRBV30 and TRBJ2-2; unclear D gene. CDR1 GTSNPN and CDR2 SVGIG come from the germline V gene (reference sequence). Deletions cut 4 bases from V and 6 bases from J, with 9 bases between. The CDR3 has 12 residues.

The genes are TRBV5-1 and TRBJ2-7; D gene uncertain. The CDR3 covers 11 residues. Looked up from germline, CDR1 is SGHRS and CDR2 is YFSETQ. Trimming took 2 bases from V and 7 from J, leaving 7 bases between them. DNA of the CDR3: TGCGCCAGCAGCTTAGGGCGGGAGCAGTACTTC. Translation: CASSLGREQYF.

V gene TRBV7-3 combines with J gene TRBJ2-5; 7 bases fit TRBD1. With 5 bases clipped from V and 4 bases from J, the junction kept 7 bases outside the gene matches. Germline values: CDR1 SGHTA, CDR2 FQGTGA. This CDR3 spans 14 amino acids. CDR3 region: CASSIQGTGETQYF. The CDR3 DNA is TGTGCCAGCAGCATACAGGGGACGGGAGAGACCCAGTACTTC. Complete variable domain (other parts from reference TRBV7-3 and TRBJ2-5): GAGVSQTPSNKVTEKGKYVELRCDPISGHTALYWYRQSLGQGPEFLIYFQGTGAADDSGLPNDRFFAVRPEGSVSTLKIQRTERGDSAVYLCASSIQGTGETQYFGPGTRLLVL.

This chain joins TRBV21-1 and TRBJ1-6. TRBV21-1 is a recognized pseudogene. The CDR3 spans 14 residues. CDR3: CASSKVGMNSPLHF. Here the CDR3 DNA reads TGTGCCAGCAGCAAAGTTGGGATGAATTCACCCCTCCACTTT.

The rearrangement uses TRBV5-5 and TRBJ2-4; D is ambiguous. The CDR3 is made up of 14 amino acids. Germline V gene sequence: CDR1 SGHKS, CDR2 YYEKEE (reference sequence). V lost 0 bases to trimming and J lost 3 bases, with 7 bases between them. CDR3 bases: TGTGCCAGCAGCTTGGGACCGAGCAAAAACATTCAGTACTTC. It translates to CASSLGPSKNIQYF.

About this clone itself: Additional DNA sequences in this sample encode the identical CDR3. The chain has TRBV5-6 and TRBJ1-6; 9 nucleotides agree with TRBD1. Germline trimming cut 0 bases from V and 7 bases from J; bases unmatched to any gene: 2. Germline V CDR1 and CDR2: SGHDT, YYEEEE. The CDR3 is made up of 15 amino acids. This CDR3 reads CASSLAGTGNSPLHF. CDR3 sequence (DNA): TGTGCCAGCAGCTTGGCGGGGACAGGGAATTCACCCCTCCACTTT.

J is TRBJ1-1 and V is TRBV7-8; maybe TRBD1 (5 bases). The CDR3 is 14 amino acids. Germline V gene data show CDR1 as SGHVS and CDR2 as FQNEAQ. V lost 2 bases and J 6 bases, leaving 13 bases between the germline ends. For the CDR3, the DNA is TGTGCCAGCAGCTTAAGATGGGGGTACTCTGAAGCTTTCTTT. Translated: CASSLRWGYSEAFF.